The sequence of this TCR beta chain was determined in a study of control samples from healthy donors and cancer patients (TCRdb year 2020). Via the germline V gene, CDR1 is SNHLY and CDR2 FYNNEI. V and J are truncated by 0 bases and 4 bases respectively, leaving an intervening sequence of 6 bases. From cysteine to phenylalanine, the CDR3 is 14 amino acids long. The entry retains the CDR3 DNA only, 42 bases that are in frame from base 1. The method behind the library was the immunoSEQ multiplex PCR assay. Here the immuneACCESS table is served through TCRdb, limited to in-frame sequences with V and J called. Missing clones are a known gap in these copies; in checked studies unresolved V genes cover under half, and the rest lacks a known reason. Within this sample are roughly 400,000 clones, with approximately 92% of them counted one time only. The ten most abundant clones make up around 6.5% of the sample.

This clone was seen only once. This receptor's antigen is unknown. No base qualities exist here, and no much larger clone lies one base off it. Sequencing was carried out using PBMCs. This clonotype originated in a man aged 35-49 years with head and neck cancer. The V gene is TRBV2 and the J gene is TRBJ1-4; confidence is insufficient to name the D gene. The CDR3 region: CASSEAHINEKLFF. The DNA sequence is given as TGTGCCAGCAGTGAAGCGCATATTAATGAAAAACTGTTTTTT.